This TCR beta chain was retrieved from a study of OX40 agonist ivuxolimab in advanced cancers. Whole-study context: The mean age was roughly 60 years, ranging from 23 to 79, with under 90% of participants male. Partial responses were seen in three patients, one with hepatocellular carcinoma and two with cutaneous melanoma. Regarding the study as a whole: CD8+ T cells showed, on average, more clonal expansion than CD4+ cells.

Per germline, CDR1 SGHRS and CDR2 YFSETQ. Trimming removed 3 bases from V and 1 base from J, with 7 bases in between. The CDR3 extends over 14 amino acids. Assay: immunoSEQ multiplex PCR; the TCRdb copy retains only in-frame clones and omits some. This table has about 98,000 clones, about 83% appearing once. This clone was counted only a few times. What it recognizes is unknown. The clonotype comes from an adult with an advanced solid tumor such as melanoma, head and neck, liver or kidney cancer. The sequencing here drew on CD4+ or CD8+ T cells sorted from blood, taken in a trial of the OX40 agonist ivuxolimab. The chain carries TRBV5-1 and TRBJ1-4; no definite D call. This chain's CDR3 is CASSYLGTNEKLFF. The CDR3 region has the DNA TGCGCCAGCAGCTACTTAGGAACTAATGAAAAACTGTTTTTT.